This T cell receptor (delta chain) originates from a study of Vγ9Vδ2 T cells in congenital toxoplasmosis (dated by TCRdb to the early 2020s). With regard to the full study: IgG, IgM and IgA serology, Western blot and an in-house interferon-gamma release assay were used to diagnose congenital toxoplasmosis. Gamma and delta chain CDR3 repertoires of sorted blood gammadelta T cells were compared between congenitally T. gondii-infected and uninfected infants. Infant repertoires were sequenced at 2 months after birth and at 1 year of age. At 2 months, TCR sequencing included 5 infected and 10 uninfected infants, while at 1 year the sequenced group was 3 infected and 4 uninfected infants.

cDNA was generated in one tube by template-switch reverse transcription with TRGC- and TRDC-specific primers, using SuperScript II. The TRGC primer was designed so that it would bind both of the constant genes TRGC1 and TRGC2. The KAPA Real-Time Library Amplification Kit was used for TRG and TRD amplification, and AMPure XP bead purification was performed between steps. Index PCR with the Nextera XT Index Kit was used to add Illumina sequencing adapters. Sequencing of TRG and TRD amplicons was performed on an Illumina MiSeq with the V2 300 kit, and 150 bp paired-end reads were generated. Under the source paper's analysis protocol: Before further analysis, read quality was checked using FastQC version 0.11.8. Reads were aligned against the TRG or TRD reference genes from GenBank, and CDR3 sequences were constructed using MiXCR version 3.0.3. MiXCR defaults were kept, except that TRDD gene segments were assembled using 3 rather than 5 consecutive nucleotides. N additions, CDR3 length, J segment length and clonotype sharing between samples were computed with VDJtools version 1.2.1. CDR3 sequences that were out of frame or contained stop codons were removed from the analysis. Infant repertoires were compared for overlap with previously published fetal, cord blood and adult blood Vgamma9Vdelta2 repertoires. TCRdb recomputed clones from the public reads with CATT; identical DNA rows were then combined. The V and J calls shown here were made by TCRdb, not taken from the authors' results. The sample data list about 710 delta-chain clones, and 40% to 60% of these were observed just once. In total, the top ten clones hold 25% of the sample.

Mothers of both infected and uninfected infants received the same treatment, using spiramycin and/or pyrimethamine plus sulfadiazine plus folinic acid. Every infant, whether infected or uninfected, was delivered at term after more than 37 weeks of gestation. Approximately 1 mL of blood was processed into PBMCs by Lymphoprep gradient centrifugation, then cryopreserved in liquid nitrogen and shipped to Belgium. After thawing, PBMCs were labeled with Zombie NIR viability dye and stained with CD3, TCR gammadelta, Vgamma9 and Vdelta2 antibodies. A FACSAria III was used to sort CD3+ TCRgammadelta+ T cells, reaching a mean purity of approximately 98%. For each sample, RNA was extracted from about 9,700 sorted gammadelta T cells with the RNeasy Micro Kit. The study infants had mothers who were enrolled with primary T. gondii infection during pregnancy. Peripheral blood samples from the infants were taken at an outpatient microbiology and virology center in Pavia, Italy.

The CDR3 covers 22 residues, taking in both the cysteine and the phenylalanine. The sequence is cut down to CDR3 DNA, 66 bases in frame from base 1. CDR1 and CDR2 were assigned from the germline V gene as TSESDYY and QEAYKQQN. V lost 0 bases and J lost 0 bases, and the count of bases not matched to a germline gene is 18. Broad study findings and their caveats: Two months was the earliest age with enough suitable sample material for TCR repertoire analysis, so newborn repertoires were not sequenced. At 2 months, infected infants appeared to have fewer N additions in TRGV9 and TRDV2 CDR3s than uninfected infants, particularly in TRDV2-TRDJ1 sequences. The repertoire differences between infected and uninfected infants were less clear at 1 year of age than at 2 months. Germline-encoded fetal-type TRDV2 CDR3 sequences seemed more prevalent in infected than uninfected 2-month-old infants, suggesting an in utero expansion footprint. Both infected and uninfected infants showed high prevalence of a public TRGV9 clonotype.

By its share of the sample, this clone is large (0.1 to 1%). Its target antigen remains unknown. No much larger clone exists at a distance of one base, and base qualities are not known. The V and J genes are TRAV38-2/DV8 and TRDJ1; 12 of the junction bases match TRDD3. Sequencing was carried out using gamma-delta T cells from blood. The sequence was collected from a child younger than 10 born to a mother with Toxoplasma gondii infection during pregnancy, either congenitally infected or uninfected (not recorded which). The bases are TGTGCTTATAGGAGCGCGAGGCCCACCCCTACTGGGGGATACCCTTACACCGATAAACTCATCTTT. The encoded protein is CAYRSARPTPTGGYPYTDKLIF.